This T cell receptor (beta chain) was profiled in a study of technical replicates of blood from four donors. Per germline, CDR1 SGHAT and CDR2 FQNNGV. V lost 6 bases to trimming and J lost 0 bases; unmatched junction nucleotides: 10. The CDR3 consists of 17 residues. Generated by immunoSEQ multiplex PCR, the TCRdb table keeps only in-frame clones and is missing some. The sample carries approximately 92,000 clones, 95% recorded once. The sequence was obtained from a human donor in good health. Sequenced input: T cells isolated from PBMCs. J is TRBJ2-7 and V is TRBV11-2; 11 bases align to TRBD2. The chain's CDR3 is CASRKPGTSGNSYEQYF. The CDR3 DNA is TGTGCCAGCAGGAAGCCCGGGACTAGCGGTAACTCCTACGAGCAGTACTTC.